This TCR beta chain was sequenced for a study of blood T cell repertoires in COVID-19. Per the germline V gene, CDR1 is MDHEN and CDR2 is SYDVKM. There are 14 residues in the CDR3. The V gene lost 6 bases and the J gene lost 3 bases, with 14 bases spanning the gap. Profiled with immunoSEQ multiplex PCR; TCRdb holds only in-frame clones, not every one. The sample includes 65,000 to 100,000 clones, approximately 90% of them seen just once. Only a few counts were recorded for this clone. The specimen sequenced was peripheral blood. The rearrangement uses TRBV28 and TRBJ1-2, with D perhaps matching TRBD1 (6 bases). The TCR sequence derives from a man aged 50-60 years with acute or convalescent COVID-19. CDR3 protein: CASRKQGQYYGYTF. CDR3 DNA sequence: TGTGCCAGCAGAAAGCAGGGACAATACTATGGCTACACCTTC.